This entry lists 6 T cell receptor beta chains sequenced from one sample in a study of shared clonotypes between healthy human individuals (dated by TCRdb to 2019 to 2021). The library was built by means of the immunoSEQ multiplex PCR assay. Drawn from immuneACCESS, this table holds only the in-frame rearrangements with V and J called that TCRdb kept. Clones are partly lost; checked studies trace under half to an unresolved V gene and leave the rest unexplained. A total of roughly 2 million clones appear in this sample, under 97% of them only once. The ten largest make up roughly 0.13% of the sample. Input material: naive CD4+ T cells sorted from blood. Read against the paper, the sample's cell subset or site label means: CD45RA+ positively selected. The receptors were gathered from a man between 18 and 29 years old in good health.

This clone has a handful of counts. The V call is TRBV6-5, the J call TRBJ1-1, with a weak D call TRBD1 (6 bases). V was shortened by 0 bases and J by 1 base, with 12 bases between the two germline ends. This CDR3 contains 16 residues. Germline V CDR1 and CDR2: MNHEY, SVGAGI. The CDR3 here is CASSYSGAPTNTEAFF. Here the CDR3 DNA reads TGTGCCAGCAGTTACTCGGGGGCCCCGACGAACACTGAAGCTTTCTTT.

This chain connects TRBV11-2 to TRBJ2-7; no firm D call. V was pared by 1 base and J by 1 base, with 8 bases between. Germline-derived CDR1 and CDR2 are SGHAT and FQNNGV. This CDR3 is 14 amino acids long. This CDR3 is CASSLAGESYEQYF. The CDR3 region has the DNA TGTGCCAGCAGCTTAGCTGGAGAGTCCTACGAGCAGTACTTC.

The V gene is TRBV30, the J gene TRBJ1-1, with 9 positions matching TRBD1. CDR1 is GTSNPN and CDR2 is SVGIG in the germline V gene (reference sequence). The CDR3 runs 14 residues. Trimming removed 3 bases from V and 4 bases from J; junction bases left unmatched: 6. This CDR3 reads CAWRSQGAGTEAFF. The CDR3 nucleotides are TGTGCCTGGAGATCACAGGGGGCGGGCACTGAAGCTTTCTTT. Variable domain in full (rest from reference TRBV30 and TRBJ1-1): SQTIHQWPATLVQPVGSPLSLECTVEGTSNPNLYWYRQAAGRGLQLLFYSVGIGQISSEVPQNLSASRPQDRQFILSSKKLLLSDSGFYLCAWRSQGAGTEAFFGQGTRLTVV.

The chain has TRBV5-1 and TRBJ2-1; D possibly uses TRBD1 or TRBD2 (5 bases each). This CDR3 region has 14 residues. The V and J ends lost 4 bases and 8 bases respectively, with 16 bases between them. CDR1 and CDR2 (germline): SGHRS, YFSETQ. CDR3 DNA: TGCGCCAGCAGCCAAGTCCCAGGGAGCGATGAGCAGTTCTTC. This translates into CASSQVPGSDEQFF.

The chain has TRBV7-2 and TRBJ2-1; no clear D. V lost 1 base and J 5 bases, leaving 12 bases between the germline ends. The CDR3 is 15 amino acids. Germline CDR1 and CDR2: SGHTA and FQGNSA. The CDR3 DNA sequence: TGTGCCAGCAGCTTAGGTCCCGCGGAGAACAATGAGCAGTTCTTC. It translates to CASSLGPAENNEQFF.

The V gene is TRBV5-4, the J gene TRBJ2-3, with D possibly TRBD2 on 5 matching bases. Germline V gene data show CDR1 as SGHNT and CDR2 as YYREEE (reference sequence). This CDR3 contains 13 residues. Trimming removed 0 bases from V and 4 bases from J, with 6 bases in between. For the CDR3, the DNA is TGTGCCAGCAGCTTGGTGGAGGCAGATACGCAGTATTTT. Translation: CASSLVEADTQYF.